Listed below are T cell receptor beta chains from one sample, sequenced in a study of blood T cells in healthy people across ages. TCRdb re-analysed the 5' RACE reads in MiXCR, keeping a single row per CDR3 protein. The sample lists roughly 680,000 distinct CDR3 sequences, 52% occurring once. The sequencing input was blood. The receptors were gathered from a woman of 80 years or more in good health. Each CDR3 is given with its conserved first and last residue. D genes are given only for firm matches. Where a row states a size, it is once, few, many or the class of an expanded clone; other rows omit it.

d_call	v_call	cdr3_length	clone_size	j_call	cdr3_aa	cdr3_nt
TRBD1	TRBV24-1	15	many	TRBJ2-1	CATSDLGTGNNEQFF	TGTGCCACCAGTGACCTTGGGACAGGAAACAATGAGCAGTTCTTC
TRBD2	TRBV2	14	NA	TRBJ2-5	CASIIGLAGETQYF	TGTGCCAGCATCATCGGACTAGCGGGAGAGACCCAGTACTTC
NA	TRBV20-1	15	NA	TRBJ1-5	CSAGTGPYSNQPQHF	TGCAGTGCTGGTACAGGGCCCTATAGCAATCAGCCCCAGCATTTT
NA	TRBV27	13	few	TRBJ1-5	CASSLWGGQPQHF	TGTGCCAGCAGTTTATGGGGGGGTCAGCCCCAGCATTTT
TRBD2	TRBV6-1	15	many	TRBJ2-1	CASGNAGGSYNEQFF	TGTGCCAGCGGGAACGCGGGGGGATCCTACAATGAGCAGTTCTTC
NA	TRBV2	14	NA	TRBJ1-2	CASSERATNYGYTF	TGTGCCAGCAGTGAACGTGCAACTAACTATGGCTACACCTTC
NA	TRBV20-1	13	NA	TRBJ2-4	CSASVGLRDIQYF	TGCAGTGCTAGTGTGGGGCTTCGGGACATTCAGTACTTC
NA	TRBV20-1	11	NA	TRBJ2-1	CSASSVNEQFF	TGCAGTGCTAGTTCCGTAAATGAGCAGTTCTTC
TRBD2	TRBV20-1	19	many	TRBJ2-3	CSARGGGTSGIWGTDTQYF	TGCAGTGCTAGAGGGGGTGGGACTAGCGGAATCTGGGGCACAGATACGCAGTATTTT
NA	TRBV7-3	14	NA	TRBJ2-1	CASRLLASYNEQFF	TGTGCCAGCAGATTACTAGCCTCCTACAATGAGCAGTTCTTC
NA	TRBV7-9	13	NA	TRBJ1-2	CASSETQGRGYTF	TGTGCCAGCAGCGAAACGCAGGGTCGAGGCTACACCTTC
NA	TRBV5-5	14	NA	TRBJ2-1	CASSLGAIQETQFF	TGTGCCAGCAGCTTGGGGGCGATCCAAGAGACCCAGTTCTTC
NA	TRBV27	13	NA	TRBJ2-3	CASSFWQSDTQYF	TGTGCCAGCAGTTTTTGGCAGTCAGATACGCAGTATTTT
TRBD1	TRBV6-5	13	NA	TRBJ2-7	CASRQGQGSEQYF	TGTGCCAGCAGGCAAGGACAGGGATCCGAGCAGTACTTC
TRBD2	TRBV20-1	14	many	TRBJ2-1	CSALTSGSYNEQFF	TGCAGTGCCCTGACTAGCGGTTCCTACAATGAGCAGTTCTTC
TRBD1	TRBV20-1	17	NA	TRBJ1-2	CSARVPRQGRSFYGYTF	TGCAGTGCTAGAGTTCCTAGACAGGGGAGATCCTTCTATGGCTACACCTTC
TRBD2	TRBV20-1	16	NA	TRBJ2-3	CSARDPQREGADTQYF	TGCAGTGCTAGAGATCCCCAGCGGGAGGGGGCAGATACGCAGTATTTT
NA	TRBV12-3/TRBV12-4	13	NA	TRBJ1-5	CASSRIRNQPQHF	TGTGCCAGCAGTCGTATCCGCAATCAGCCCCAGCATTTT
NA	TRBV10-3	11	many	TRBJ2-1	CARPTGEGEFF	TGTGCCAGACCCACAGGGGAGGGTGAGTTCTTC
TRBD2	TRBV2	14	NA	TRBJ2-1	CASKRDFSYNEQFF	TGTGCCAGTAAGCGGGACTTCTCCTACAATGAGCAGTTCTTC
TRBD1	TRBV7-9	13	NA	TRBJ2-1	CASSMDRSCEQFF	TGTGCCAGCAGCATGGACAGGTCCTGCGAGCAGTTCTTC
NA	TRBV20-1	16	NA	TRBJ2-1	CSARDRGPMGNNEQFF	TGCAGTGCTAGAGATCGTGGACCTATGGGAAACAATGAGCAGTTCTTC